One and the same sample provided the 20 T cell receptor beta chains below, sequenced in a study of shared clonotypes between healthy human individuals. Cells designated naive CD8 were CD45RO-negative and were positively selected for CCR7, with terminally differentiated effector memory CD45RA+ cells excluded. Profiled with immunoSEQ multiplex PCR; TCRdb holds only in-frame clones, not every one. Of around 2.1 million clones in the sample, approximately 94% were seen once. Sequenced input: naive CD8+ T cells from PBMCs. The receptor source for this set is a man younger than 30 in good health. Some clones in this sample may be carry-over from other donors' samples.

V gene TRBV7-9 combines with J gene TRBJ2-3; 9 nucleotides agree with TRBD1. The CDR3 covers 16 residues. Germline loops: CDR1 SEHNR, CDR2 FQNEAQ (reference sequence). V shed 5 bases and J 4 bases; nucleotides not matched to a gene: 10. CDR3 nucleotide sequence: TGTGCCAGCAGCCAACCTACAGGGGGCATGGCAGATACGCAGTATTTT. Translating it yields CASSQPTGGMADTQYF.

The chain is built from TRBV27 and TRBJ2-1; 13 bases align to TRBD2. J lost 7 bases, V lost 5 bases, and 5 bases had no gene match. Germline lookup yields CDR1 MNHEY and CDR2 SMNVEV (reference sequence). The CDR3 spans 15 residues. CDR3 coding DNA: TGTGCCAGCAGTACAGGACTAGCGGGAGTGAATGAGCAGTTCTTC. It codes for CASSTGLAGVNEQFF.

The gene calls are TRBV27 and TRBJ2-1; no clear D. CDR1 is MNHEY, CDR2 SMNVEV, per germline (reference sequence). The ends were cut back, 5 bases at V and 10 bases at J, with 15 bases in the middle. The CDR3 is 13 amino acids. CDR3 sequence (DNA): TGTGCCAGCAGTCTCCCGGGCCTCGGAGAGCAGTTCTTC. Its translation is CASSLPGLGEQFF.

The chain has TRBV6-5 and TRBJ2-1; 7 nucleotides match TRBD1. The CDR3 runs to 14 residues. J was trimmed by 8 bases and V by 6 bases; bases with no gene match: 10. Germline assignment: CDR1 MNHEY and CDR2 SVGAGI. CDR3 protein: CASRVQGISDEQFF. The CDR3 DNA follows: TGTGCCAGCAGGGTACAGGGGATAAGCGATGAGCAGTTCTTC.

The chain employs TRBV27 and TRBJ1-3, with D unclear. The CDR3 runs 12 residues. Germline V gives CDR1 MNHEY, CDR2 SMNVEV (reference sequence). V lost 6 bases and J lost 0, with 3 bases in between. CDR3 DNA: TGTGCCAGCAGGGACTCTGGAAACACCATATATTTT. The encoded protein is CASRDSGNTIYF.

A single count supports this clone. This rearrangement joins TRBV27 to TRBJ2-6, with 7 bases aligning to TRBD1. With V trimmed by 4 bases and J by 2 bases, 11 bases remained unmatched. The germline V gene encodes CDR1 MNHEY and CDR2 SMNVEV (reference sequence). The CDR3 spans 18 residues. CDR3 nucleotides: TGTGCCAGCAGTTCCATTTCCCCTACAGGGGCTGGGGCCAACGTCCTGACTTTC. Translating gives CASSSISPTGAGANVLTF.

The CDR3 sequence: CASSYYSSYEQYF. The CDR3, as DNA: TGTGCCAGCAGTTACTACAGCAGCTACGAGCAGTACTTC. The chain has TRBV6-5 and TRBJ2-7; no clear D. This CDR3 spans 13 amino acids. Germline assignment: CDR1 MNHEY and CDR2 SVGAGI. Trimming shortened V by 1 base and J by 3 bases, and 7 bases separated the two germline ends.

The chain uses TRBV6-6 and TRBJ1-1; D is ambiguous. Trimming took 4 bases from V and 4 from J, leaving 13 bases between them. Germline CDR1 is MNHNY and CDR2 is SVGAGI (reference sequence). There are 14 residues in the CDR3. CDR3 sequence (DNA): TGTGCCAGCAGTTCGCCGGGGTGGGGCACTGAAGCTTTCTTT. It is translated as CASSSPGWGTEAFF.

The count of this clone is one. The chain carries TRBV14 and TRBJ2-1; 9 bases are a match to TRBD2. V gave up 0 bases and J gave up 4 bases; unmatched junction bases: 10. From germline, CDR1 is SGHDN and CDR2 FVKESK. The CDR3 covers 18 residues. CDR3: CASSQEGILAGLYNEQFF. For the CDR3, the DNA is TGTGCCAGCAGCCAAGAGGGAATTCTAGCGGGGCTTTACAATGAGCAGTTCTTC.

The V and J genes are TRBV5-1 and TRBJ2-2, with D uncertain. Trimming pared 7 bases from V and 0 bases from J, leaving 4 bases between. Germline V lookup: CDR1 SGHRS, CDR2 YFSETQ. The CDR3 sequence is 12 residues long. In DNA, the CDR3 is TGCGCCAGCGGGTCGAACACCGGGGAGCTGTTTTTT. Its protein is CASGSNTGELFF.

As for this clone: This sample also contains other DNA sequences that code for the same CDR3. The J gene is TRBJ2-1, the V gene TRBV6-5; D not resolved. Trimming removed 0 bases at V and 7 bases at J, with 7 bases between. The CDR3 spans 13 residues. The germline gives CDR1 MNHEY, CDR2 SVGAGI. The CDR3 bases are TGTGCCAGCAGTTACTCGACCGCGAATGAGCAGTTCTTC. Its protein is CASSYSTANEQFF.

CDR3 DNA: TGTGCCAGCAGCCCGGGGACAGACTATGGCTACACCTTC. Its protein is CASSPGTDYGYTF. The chain uses TRBV7-2 and TRBJ1-2, with 7 bases matching TRBD1. V trimming: 5 bases; J trimming: 3 bases; junction bases outside the gene matches: 3. The CDR3 has 13 residues. Germline V gene data show CDR1 as SGHTA and CDR2 as FQGNSA.

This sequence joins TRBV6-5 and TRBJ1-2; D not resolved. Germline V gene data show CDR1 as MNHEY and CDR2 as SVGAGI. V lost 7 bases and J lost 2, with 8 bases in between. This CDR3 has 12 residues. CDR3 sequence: CASTSGNYGYTF. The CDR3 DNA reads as TGTGCCAGCACCTCAGGCAACTATGGCTACACCTTC.

CDR3 in DNA: TGTGCCAGTAGTATAGTGTTGCGGGGGTCCTACGAGCAGTACTTC. Translating it yields CASSIVLRGSYEQYF. The chain couples TRBV19 to TRBJ2-7; TRBD2 matches 7 bases. V shed 1 base and J 1 base; nucleotides not matched to a gene: 4. This CDR3 is built from 15 residues. The germline V gene encodes CDR1 LNHDA and CDR2 SQIVND (reference sequence).

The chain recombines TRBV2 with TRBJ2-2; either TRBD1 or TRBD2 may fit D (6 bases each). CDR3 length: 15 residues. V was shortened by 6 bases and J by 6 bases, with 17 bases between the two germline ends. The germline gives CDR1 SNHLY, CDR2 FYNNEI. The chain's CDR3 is CASSEGGRRSGELFF. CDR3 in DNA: TGTGCCAGCAGCGAGGGGGGACGGAGGTCCGGGGAGCTGTTTTTT.

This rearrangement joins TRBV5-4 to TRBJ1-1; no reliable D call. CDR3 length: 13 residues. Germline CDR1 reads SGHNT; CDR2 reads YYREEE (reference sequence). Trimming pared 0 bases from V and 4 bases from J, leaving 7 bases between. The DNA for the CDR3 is TGTGCCAGCAGCTTGGGATCGGCCACTGAAGCTTTCTTT. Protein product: CASSLGSATEAFF.

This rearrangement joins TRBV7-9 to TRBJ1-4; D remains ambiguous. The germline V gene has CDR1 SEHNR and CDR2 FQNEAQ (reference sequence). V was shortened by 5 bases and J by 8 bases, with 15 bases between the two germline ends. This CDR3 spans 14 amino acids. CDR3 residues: CASSHPIGDEKLFF. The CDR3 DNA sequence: TGTGCCAGCAGCCACCCGATAGGAGACGAAAAACTGTTTTTT.

CDR3 amino acids: CASSVRRQGRNTIYF. CDR3 nucleotides: TGTGCCAGCAGTGTTAGGAGACAGGGGAGAAACACCATATATTTT. The chain couples TRBV25-1 to TRBJ1-3; 8 positions agree with TRBD1. The trim removed 4 bases at V and 5 bases at J, leaving 7 bases unmatched. CDR3 length: 15 amino acids. The germline gives CDR1 MGHDK, CDR2 SYGVNS.

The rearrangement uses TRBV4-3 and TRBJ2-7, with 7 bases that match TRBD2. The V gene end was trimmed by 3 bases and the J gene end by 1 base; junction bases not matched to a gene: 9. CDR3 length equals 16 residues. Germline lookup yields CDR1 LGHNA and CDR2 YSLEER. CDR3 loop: CASSQSSSGLSYEQYF. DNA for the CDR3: TGCGCCAGCAGCCAGAGTTCTAGCGGTCTTTCCTACGAGCAGTACTTC.

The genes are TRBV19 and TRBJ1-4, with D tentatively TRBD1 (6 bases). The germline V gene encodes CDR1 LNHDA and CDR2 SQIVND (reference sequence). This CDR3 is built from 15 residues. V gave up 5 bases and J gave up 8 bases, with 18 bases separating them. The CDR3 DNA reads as TGTGCCAGTAGTCCCTTGGCGGGGGCGGGAGAAAAACTGTTTTTT. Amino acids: CASSPLAGAGEKLFF. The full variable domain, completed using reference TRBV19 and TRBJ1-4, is DGGITQSPKYLFRKEGQNVTLSCEQNLNHDAMYWYRQDPGQGLRLIYYSQIVNDFQKGDIAEGYSVSREKKESFPLTVTSAQKNPTAFYLCASSPLAGAGEKLFFGSGTQLSVL.